The clone carrying this T cell receptor (beta chain) was counted a single time. Its antigen is unidentified. Everyone who donated was a Caucasian adult who lived in Nashville, Tennessee. These data are taken from a study of shared clonotypes between healthy human individuals. Study-level findings and limits: A reduction in generation probabilities was seen for non-shared clonotypes relative to those shared by all four donors.

This CDR3 has 14 residues. Between the trimmed V and J ends, which lost 7 bases and 4 bases, there was a span of 16 bases. Germline V gene data show CDR1 as MDHEN and CDR2 as SYDVKM. The deep-level immunoSEQ assay was used. The assay was immunoSEQ multiplex PCR, and TCRdb's table has in-frame clones only and misses some. The sample contains approximately 530,000 clones, about 96% of which appear only once. Material: naive CD4+ T cells sorted from blood. As for subset: CD45RA+ positively selected. The sequence was collected from a woman aged 30 to 39 in good health. V is TRBV28 and J is TRBJ1-2; D gene unclear. CDR3 amino acids: CASTNPAGFYGYTF. The CDR3, as DNA: TGTGCCAGCACTAATCCCGCGGGGTTCTATGGCTACACCTTC.